This TCR beta chain was captured in a study of beta chain features in type 1 diabetes. The CDR3 is made up of 14 amino acids. Looked up from germline, CDR1 is MDHEN and CDR2 is SYDVKM. V was cut by 4 bases and J by 5 bases, with 12 bases left in between. Isolated RNA was reverse transcribed in full, so expressed TCRB transcripts were sequenced. Generated by immunoSEQ multiplex PCR, the TCRdb table keeps only in-frame clones and is missing some. This sample has about 360,000 clones, with 10% to 15% found just once. The TCR originated in a man aged 18 to 30 in good health. Sequencing was done on a sample of naive CD4+ T cells from blood. The V gene is TRBV28, the J gene TRBJ2-1, with D tentatively TRBD1 (5 bases). CDR3 loop: CASSSSDKHNEQFF. The CDR3 DNA follows: TGTGCCAGCAGTTCCTCGGACAAACACAATGAGCAGTTCTTC.